This record concerns one TCR beta chain sequence. Assay used: immunoSEQ multiplex PCR; TCRdb lists only in-frame clones, some missing. Among about 88,000 clones, more than 85% were seen once, and the ten largest hold about 1.8%. The sample comes from a study of blood T cell repertoires in COVID-19. This TCR came from a man aged 55 to 69 with acute or convalescent COVID-19. Sequenced: peripheral blood.

CDR3 in amino acids: CASSSTGGSETQYF. The CDR3 region has the DNA TGTGCCAGCAGTTCAACAGGGGGCTCCGAGACCCAGTACTTC. J is TRBJ2-5 and V is TRBV27; 9 bases fit TRBD1. The CDR3 runs 14 residues. Germline V gene data show CDR1 as MNHEY and CDR2 as SMNVEV (reference sequence). V was clipped by 4 bases and J by 5 bases; unmatched bases: 5.